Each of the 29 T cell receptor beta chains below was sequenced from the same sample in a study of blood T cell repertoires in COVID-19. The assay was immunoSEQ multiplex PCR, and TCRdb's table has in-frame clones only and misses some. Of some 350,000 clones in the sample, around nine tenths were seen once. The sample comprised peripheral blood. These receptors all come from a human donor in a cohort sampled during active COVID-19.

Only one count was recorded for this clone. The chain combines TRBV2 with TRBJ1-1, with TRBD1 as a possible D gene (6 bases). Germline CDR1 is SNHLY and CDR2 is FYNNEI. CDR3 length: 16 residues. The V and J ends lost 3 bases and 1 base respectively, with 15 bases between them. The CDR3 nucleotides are TGTGCCAGCAGTGATTCATCTGGACAGAGGAACACTGAAGCTTTCTTT. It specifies CASSDSSGQRNTEAFF.

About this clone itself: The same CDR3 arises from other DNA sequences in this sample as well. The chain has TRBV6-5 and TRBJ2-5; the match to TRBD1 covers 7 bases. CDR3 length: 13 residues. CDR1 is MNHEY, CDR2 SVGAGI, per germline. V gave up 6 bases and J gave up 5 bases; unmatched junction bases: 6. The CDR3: CASSSQGLETQYF. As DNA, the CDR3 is TGTGCCAGCAGCTCACAGGGGTTGGAGACCCAGTACTTC.

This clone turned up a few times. The CDR3 here is CAWSVRGSYEQYF. CDR3 DNA sequence: TGTGCCTGGAGTGTTAGGGGCTCCTACGAGCAGTACTTC. The chain couples TRBV30 to TRBJ2-7, with D possibly being TRBD1 (5 bases). Germline lookup yields CDR1 GTSNPN and CDR2 SVGIG (reference sequence). The CDR3 covers 13 residues. Trimming removed 0 bases at V and 0 bases at J, with 6 bases between.

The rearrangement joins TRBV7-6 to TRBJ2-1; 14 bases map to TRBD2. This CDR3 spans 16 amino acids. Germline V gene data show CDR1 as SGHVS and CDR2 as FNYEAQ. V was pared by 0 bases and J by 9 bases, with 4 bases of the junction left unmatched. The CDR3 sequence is CASSLAGTSGSPEQFF. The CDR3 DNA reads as TGTGCCAGCAGCTTAGCTGGGACTAGCGGGAGCCCTGAGCAGTTCTTC.

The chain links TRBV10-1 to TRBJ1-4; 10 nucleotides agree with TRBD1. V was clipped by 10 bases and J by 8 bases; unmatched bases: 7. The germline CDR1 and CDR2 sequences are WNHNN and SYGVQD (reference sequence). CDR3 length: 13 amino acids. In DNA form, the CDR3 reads TGCGCCATCCCGACAGGGGGCTGGGAAAAACTGTTTTTT. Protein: CAIPTGGWEKLFF.

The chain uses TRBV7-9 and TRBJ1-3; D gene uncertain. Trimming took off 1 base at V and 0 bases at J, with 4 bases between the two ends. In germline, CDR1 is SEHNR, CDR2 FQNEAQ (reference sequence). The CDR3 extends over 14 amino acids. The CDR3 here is CASSLVNSGNTIYF. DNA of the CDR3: TGTGCCAGCAGCTTAGTCAACTCTGGAAACACCATATATTTT.

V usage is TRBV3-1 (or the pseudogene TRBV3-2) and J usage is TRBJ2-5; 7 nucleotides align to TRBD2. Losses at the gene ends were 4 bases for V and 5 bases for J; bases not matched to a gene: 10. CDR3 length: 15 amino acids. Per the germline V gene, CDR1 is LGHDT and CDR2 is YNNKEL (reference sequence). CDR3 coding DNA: TGTGCCAGCAGCCCTCGTTTGGGGGAGGGGGAGACCCAGTACTTC. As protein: CASSPRLGEGETQYF.

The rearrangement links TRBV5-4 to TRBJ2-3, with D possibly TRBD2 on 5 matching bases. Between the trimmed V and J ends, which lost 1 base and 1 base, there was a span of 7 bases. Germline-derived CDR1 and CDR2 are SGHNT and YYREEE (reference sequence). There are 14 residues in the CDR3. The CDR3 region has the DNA TGTGCCAGCAGCTTGAAGGGAGGCACAGATACGCAGTATTTT. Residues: CASSLKGGTDTQYF.

The CDR3 here is CASSTGRDNEQFF. The CDR3, as DNA: TGTGCCAGTAGTACTGGGAGGGACAATGAGCAGTTCTTC. This rearrangement joins TRBV19 to TRBJ2-1, with 7 positions matching TRBD2. The CDR3 has 13 residues. The germline V gene has CDR1 LNHDA and CDR2 SQIVND (reference sequence). With 4 bases clipped from V and 5 bases from J, the junction kept 2 bases outside the gene matches.

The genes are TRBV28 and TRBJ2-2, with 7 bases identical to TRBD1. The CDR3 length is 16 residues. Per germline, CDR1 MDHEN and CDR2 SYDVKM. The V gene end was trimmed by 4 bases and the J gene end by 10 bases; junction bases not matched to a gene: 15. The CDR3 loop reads CASSSSPWTGGPELFF. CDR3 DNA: TGTGCCAGCAGTTCCTCGCCGTGGACAGGAGGTCCGGAGCTGTTTTTT.

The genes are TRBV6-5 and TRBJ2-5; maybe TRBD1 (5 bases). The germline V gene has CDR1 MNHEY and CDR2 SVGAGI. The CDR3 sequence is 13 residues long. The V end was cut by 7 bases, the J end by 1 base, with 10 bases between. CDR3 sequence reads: CASTSQVQETQYF. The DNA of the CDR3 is TGTGCCAGCACCTCACAGGTCCAAGAGACCCAGTACTTC.

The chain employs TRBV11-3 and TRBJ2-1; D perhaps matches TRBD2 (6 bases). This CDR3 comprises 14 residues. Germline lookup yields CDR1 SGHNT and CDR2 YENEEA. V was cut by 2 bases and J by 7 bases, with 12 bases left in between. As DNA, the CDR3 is TGTGCCAGCAGCTTAACCGCCGGGACTAATGAGCAGTTCTTC. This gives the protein CASSLTAGTNEQFF.

The CDR3, as DNA: TGTGCCAGCAGTGGATGGCAGGGCCTAGGAGAGACCCAGTACTTC. It codes for CASSGWQGLGETQYF. The chain has TRBV2 and TRBJ2-5; maybe TRBD1 (5 bases). V lost 4 bases and J lost 4, with 16 bases in between. Germline V CDR1 and CDR2: SNHLY, FYNNEI. There are 15 residues in the CDR3.

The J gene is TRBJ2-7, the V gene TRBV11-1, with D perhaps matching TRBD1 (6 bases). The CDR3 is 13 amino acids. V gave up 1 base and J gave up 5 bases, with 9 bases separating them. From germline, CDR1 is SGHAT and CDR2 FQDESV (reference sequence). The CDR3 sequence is CASSLEQGDEQYF. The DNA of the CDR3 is TGTGCCAGCAGCTTAGAACAGGGCGACGAGCAGTACTTC.

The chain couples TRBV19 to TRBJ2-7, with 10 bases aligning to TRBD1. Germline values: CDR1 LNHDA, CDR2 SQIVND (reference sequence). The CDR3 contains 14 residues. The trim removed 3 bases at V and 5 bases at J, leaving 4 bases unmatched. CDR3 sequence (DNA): TGTGCCAGTAGTATGGGACAGGGGTTGGACGAGCAGTACTTC. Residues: CASSMGQGLDEQYF.

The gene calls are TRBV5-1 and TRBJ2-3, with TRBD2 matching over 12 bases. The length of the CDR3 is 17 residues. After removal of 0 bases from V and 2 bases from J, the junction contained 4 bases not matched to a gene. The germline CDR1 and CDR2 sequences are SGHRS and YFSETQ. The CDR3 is CASSLGLAGELTDTQYF. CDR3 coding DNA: TGCGCCAGCAGCTTGGGACTAGCGGGGGAGCTCACAGATACGCAGTATTTT. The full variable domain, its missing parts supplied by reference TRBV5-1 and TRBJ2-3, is KAGVTQTPRYLIKTRGQQVTLSCSPISGHRSVSWYQQTPGQGLQFLFEYFSETQRNKGNFPGRFSGRQFSNSRSEMNVSTLELGDSALYLCASSLGLAGELTDTQYFGPGTRLTVL.

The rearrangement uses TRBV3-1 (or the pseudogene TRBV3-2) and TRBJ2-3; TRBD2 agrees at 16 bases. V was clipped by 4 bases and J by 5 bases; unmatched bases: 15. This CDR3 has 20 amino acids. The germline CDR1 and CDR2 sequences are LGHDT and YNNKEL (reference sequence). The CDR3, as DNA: TGTGCCAGCAGCCCAGGGGTCCCGGGACTAGCGGGGGGGAGTAGAGATACGCAGTATTTT. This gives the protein CASSPGVPGLAGGSRDTQYF.

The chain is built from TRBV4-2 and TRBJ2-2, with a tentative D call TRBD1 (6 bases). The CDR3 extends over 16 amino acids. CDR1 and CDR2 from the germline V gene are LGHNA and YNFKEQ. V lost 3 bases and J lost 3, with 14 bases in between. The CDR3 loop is CASSQGSRGYTGELFF. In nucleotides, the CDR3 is TGTGCCAGCAGCCAGGGGAGCAGGGGATACACCGGGGAGCTGTTTTTT.

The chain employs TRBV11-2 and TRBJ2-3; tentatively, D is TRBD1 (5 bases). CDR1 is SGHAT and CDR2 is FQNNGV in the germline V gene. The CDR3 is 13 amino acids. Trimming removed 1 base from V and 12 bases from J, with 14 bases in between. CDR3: CASSLGQGSPQYF. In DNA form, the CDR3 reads TGTGCCAGCAGCTTAGGGCAGGGTTCACCCCAGTATTTT.

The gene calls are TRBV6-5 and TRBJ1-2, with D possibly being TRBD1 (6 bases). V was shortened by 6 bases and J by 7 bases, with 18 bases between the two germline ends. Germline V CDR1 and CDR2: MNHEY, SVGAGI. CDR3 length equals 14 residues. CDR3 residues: CASRFSTGTTGYTF. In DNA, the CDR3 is TGTGCCAGCAGATTCTCCACCGGGACAACTGGCTACACCTTC.

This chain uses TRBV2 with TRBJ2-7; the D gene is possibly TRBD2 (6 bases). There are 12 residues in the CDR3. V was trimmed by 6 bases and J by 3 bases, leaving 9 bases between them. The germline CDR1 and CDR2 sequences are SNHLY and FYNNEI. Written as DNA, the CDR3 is TGTGCCAGCAGCGGGACTCGCTACGAGCAGTACTTC. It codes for CASSGTRYEQYF. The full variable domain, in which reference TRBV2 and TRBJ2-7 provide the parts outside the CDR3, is EPEVTQTPSHQVTQMGQEVILRCVPISNHLYFYWYRQILGQKVEFLVSFYNNEISEKSEIFDDQFSVERPDGSNFTLKIRSTKLEDSAMYFCASSGTRYEQYFGPGTRLTVT.

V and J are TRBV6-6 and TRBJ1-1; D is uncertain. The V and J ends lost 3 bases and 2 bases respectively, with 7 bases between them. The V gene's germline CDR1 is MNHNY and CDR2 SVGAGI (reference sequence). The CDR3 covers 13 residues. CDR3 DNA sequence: TGTGCCAGCAGTTATGGAGGTAACACTGAAGCTTTCTTT. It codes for CASSYGGNTEAFF.

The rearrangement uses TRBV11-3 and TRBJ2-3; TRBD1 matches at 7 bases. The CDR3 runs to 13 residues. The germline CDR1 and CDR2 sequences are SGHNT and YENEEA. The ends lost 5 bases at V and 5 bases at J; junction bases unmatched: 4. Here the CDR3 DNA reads TGTGCCAGCAGCAGAGGGGACAGAGATACGCAGTATTTT. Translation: CASSRGDRDTQYF.

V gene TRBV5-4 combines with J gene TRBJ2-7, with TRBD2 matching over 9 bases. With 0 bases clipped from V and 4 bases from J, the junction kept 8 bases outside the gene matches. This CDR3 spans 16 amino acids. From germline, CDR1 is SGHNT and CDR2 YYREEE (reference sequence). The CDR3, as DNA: TGTGCCAGCAGCTTGGGAGGCGGGGGGGGAAATTACGAGCAGTACTTC. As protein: CASSLGGGGGNYEQYF.

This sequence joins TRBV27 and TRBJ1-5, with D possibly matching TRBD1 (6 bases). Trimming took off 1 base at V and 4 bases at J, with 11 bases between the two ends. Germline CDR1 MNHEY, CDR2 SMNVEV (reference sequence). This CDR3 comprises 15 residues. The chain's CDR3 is CASSLFAGVNQPQHF. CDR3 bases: TGTGCCAGCAGTTTATTTGCAGGGGTGAATCAGCCCCAGCATTTT.

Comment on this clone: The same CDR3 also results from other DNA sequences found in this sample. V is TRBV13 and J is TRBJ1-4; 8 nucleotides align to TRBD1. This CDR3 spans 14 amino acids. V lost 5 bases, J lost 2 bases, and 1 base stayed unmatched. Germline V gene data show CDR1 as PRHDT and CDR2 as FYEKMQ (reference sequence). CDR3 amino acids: CASSQGATNEKLFF. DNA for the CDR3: TGTGCCAGCAGCCAGGGGGCGACTAATGAAAAACTGTTTTTT.

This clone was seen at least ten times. CDR3 coding DNA: TGTGCCACCAGTGATCCTACGGGAGGGCTCTGGACCGGGGAGCTGTTTTTT. As protein: CATSDPTGGLWTGELFF. The V gene is TRBV24-1, the J gene TRBJ2-2, with TRBD2 matching 8 bases. V shed 3 bases and J 5 bases; nucleotides not matched to a gene: 10. This CDR3 comprises 17 residues. In germline, CDR1 is KGHDR, CDR2 SFDVKD.

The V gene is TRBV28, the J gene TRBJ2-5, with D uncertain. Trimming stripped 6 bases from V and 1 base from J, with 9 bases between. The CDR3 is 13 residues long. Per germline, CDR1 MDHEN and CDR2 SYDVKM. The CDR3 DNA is TGTGCCAGCAGCCCTAGTATCCAAGAGACCCAGTACTTC. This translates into CASSPSIQETQYF.

In DNA form, the CDR3 reads TGTGCCAGCAGCCTTCAGGGGGCTACTAATGAAAAACTGTTTTTT. This sequence encodes CASSLQGATNEKLFF. The V call is TRBV9, the J call TRBJ1-4; TRBD1 matches 8 bases. The CDR3 runs to 15 residues. V trimming: 4 bases; J trimming: 2 bases; junction bases outside the gene matches: 4. Germline CDR1 reads SGDLS; CDR2 reads YYNGEE.